This T cell receptor (beta chain) was captured by sequencing in a study of preoperative IRX-2 immunotherapy in early breast cancer. Germline trimming cut 3 bases from V and 0 bases from J; bases unmatched to any gene: 4. This CDR3 is built from 16 residues. CDR1 is MDHEN and CDR2 is SYDVKM in the germline V gene. The method was immunoSEQ multiplex PCR; TCRdb's version includes in-frame clones alone and lacks a portion of them. The sample lists 10,000 to 15,000 clones; approximately 91% were seen once. Treatment specified: preoperative locoregional IRX-2 cytokine immunotherapy. Samples came from a phase Ib trial of preoperative locoregional IRX-2 cytokine immunotherapy.

This chain joins TRBV28 and TRBJ2-3, with 9 bases lining up with TRBD2. The specimen was taken from a patient treated with IRX-2 immunotherapy. The TCR originated in a human donor with breast cancer. CDR3: CASSFASGGSTDTQYF. DNA of the CDR3: TGTGCCAGCAGTTTCGCGAGCGGGGGGAGCACAGATACGCAGTATTTT.